Below, 27 T cell receptor beta chains from the same sample are listed, as sequenced in a study of cytomegalovirus exposure and HLA in healthy donors. The PCR used 60 Vbeta and 13 Jbeta primers. The method was immunoSEQ multiplex PCR; TCRdb's version includes in-frame clones alone and lacks a portion of them. The repertoire includes 200,000 or so clones, 82% of them detected once, and approximately 0.092% sits in the top ten. Sequencing was carried out using PBMCs. These TCRs come from a boy aged 2 to 9 in good health and CMV-seronegative.

In its sample, this clone was seen a few times. V usage is TRBV5-6 and J usage is TRBJ2-1; D is unresolved. The CDR3 spans 14 residues. Trimming shortened V by 0 bases and J by 6 bases, and 10 bases separated the two germline ends. Germline CDR1 is SGHDT and CDR2 is YYEEEE. As DNA, the CDR3 is TGTGCCAGCAGCTTGGGCGCCATTGCCAATGAGCAGTTCTTC. As protein: CASSLGAIANEQFF.

V is TRBV6-5 and J is TRBJ1-1, with no clear D. Per germline, CDR1 MNHEY and CDR2 SVGAGI. CDR3 length: 12 amino acids. V gave up 5 bases and J gave up 13 bases, with 17 bases separating them. The CDR3: CASSLLTRELFF. The DNA for the CDR3 is TGTGCCAGCAGTCTCTTAACTAGGGAGCTTTTCTTT.

This chain connects TRBV11-1 to TRBJ2-7; 7 nucleotides line up with TRBD1. Germline values: CDR1 SGHAT, CDR2 FQDESV (reference sequence). The CDR3 runs 15 residues. J gave up 6 bases and V 0 bases, and 8 bases lay outside the gene matches. The CDR3 spells CASSLAHNRGSEQYF. The CDR3 nucleotides read TGTGCCAGCAGCTTAGCGCATAACAGGGGATCCGAGCAGTACTTC.

V and J are TRBV7-9 and TRBJ1-2, with 8 nucleotides matching TRBD1. The germline CDR1 and CDR2 sequences are SEHNR and FQNEAQ (reference sequence). The CDR3 totals 13 residues. V lost 5 bases to trimming and J lost 4 bases; unmatched junction nucleotides: 3. The CDR3 DNA follows: TGTGCCAGCAGCGACAGGGGCGGCTATGGCTACACCTTC. Its translation is CASSDRGGYGYTF.

The CDR3 reads CASSLVRGNYGYTF. The CDR3 DNA sequence: TGTGCCAGCAGCTTGGTGAGGGGGAATTATGGCTACACCTTC. The chain combines TRBV5-5 with TRBJ1-2; TRBD1 might be the D (6 bases). V was pared by 0 bases and J by 5 bases, with 11 bases between. The CDR3 contains 14 residues. Looked up from germline, CDR1 is SGHKS and CDR2 is YYEKEE (reference sequence).

The V and J genes are TRBV4-2 and TRBJ2-1, with TRBD2 matching 11 bases. This CDR3 is 16 amino acids long. The J segment lost 8 bases and the V segment lost 6 bases, leaving 12 bases of the junction unmatched. In germline, CDR1 is LGHNA, CDR2 YNFKEQ. CDR3 residues: CASSFVSGGAFDEQFF. The DNA of the CDR3 is TGTGCCAGCAGTTTCGTTAGCGGGGGGGCCTTTGATGAGCAGTTCTTC.

The chain joins TRBV5-1 to TRBJ1-1; D is possibly TRBD1 (5 bases). This CDR3 spans 13 amino acids. CDR1 and CDR2 (germline): SGHRS, YFSETQ. The germline V and J ends were trimmed by 0 bases and 6 bases, with 9 bases remaining between them. The CDR3 is CASSLGEGPEAFF. For the CDR3, the DNA is TGCGCCAGCAGCTTGGGGGAGGGGCCTGAAGCTTTCTTT.

This clone was recorded once. Other DNA sequences in this specimen translate into the identical CDR3. The chain carries TRBV7-3 and TRBJ2-1; the D gene is possibly TRBD2 (6 bases). Trimming stripped 1 base from V and 9 bases from J, with 10 bases between. This CDR3 comprises 13 residues. Germline assignment: CDR1 SGHTA and CDR2 FQGTGA. CDR3 protein: CASSLKRRGEQFF. CDR3 DNA: TGTGCCAGCAGCTTAAAGAGGCGGGGTGAGCAGTTCTTC.

The chain couples TRBV27 to TRBJ2-3; 11 bases are shared with TRBD2. V trimming: 4 bases; J trimming: 0 bases; junction bases outside the gene matches: 6. CDR1 is MNHEY and CDR2 is SMNVEV in the germline V gene (reference sequence). The CDR3 is made up of 17 amino acids. The CDR3 loop reads CASSSPSGGTSTDTQYF. CDR3 DNA: TGTGCCAGCAGTTCGCCTAGCGGGGGGACTAGCACAGATACGCAGTATTTT.

J is TRBJ1-6 and V is TRBV7-2; TRBD1 matches at 7 bases. From germline, CDR1 is SGHTA and CDR2 FQGNSA. CDR3 length: 18 amino acids. J was trimmed by 4 bases and V by 8 bases; bases with no gene match: 17. The CDR3 DNA reads TGTGCCAGCGCCGGTGGAAAGGGGGCCATTCCTTATAATTCACCCCTCCACTTT. Translation gives CASAGGKGAIPYNSPLHF.

With regard to this clone: One end of the junction fails to match germline, which may point to a read error. The sample has other DNA sequences that encode this CDR3 too. The chain joins TRBV5-6 to TRBJ1-5; 7 bases are a match to TRBD1. CDR1 is SGHDT and CDR2 is YYEEEE in the germline V gene. The CDR3 totals 16 residues. CDR3 region: CASSLYRGPINQPQHF. For the CDR3, the DNA is TGCGCCAGCAGCTTGTACAGGGGCCCTATAAACCAGCCCCAGCATTTT. The full variable domain, rest sourced from reference TRBV5-6 and TRBJ1-5, is DAGVTQSPTHLIKTRGQQVTLRCSPKSGHDTVSWYQQALGQGPQFIFQYYEEEERQRGNFPDRFSGHQFPNYSSELNVNALLLGDSALYLCASSLYRGPINQPQHFGDGTRLSIL.

This clone was picked up one time. The chain links TRBV4-3 to TRBJ1-5, with unresolved D. Germline CDR1 is LGHNA and CDR2 is YSLEER. This CDR3 is built from 15 residues. Trimming shortened V by 2 bases and J by 6 bases, and 14 bases separated the two germline ends. In DNA form, the CDR3 reads TGCGCCAGCAGCCAAAGCGGAAGGGCTGCTCAGCCCCAGCATTTT. It is translated as CASSQSGRAAQPQHF.

V is TRBV4-3 and J is TRBJ2-7, with 7 positions matching TRBD1. V lost 0 bases to trimming and J lost 1 base; unmatched junction nucleotides: 3. The CDR3 contains 15 residues. The germline V gene encodes CDR1 LGHNA and CDR2 YSLEER. The CDR3 spells CASSQEGGRSYEQYF. CDR3 sequence (DNA): TGCGCCAGCAGCCAAGAAGGGGGCAGGTCCTACGAGCAGTACTTC.

This rearrangement joins TRBV7-2 to TRBJ2-5; D is undetermined. The CDR3 sequence is 14 residues long. Germline lookup yields CDR1 SGHTA and CDR2 FQGNSA. V was shortened by 1 base and J by 2 bases, with 8 bases between the two germline ends. CDR3: CASSLVSPQETQYF. The DNA for the CDR3 is TGTGCCAGCAGCTTAGTGAGTCCTCAAGAGACCCAGTACTTC. Looking up the rest from reference TRBV7-2 and TRBJ2-5 gives the full variable domain: GAGVSQSPSNKVTEKGKDVELRCDPISGHTALYWYRQSLGQGLEFLIYFQGNSAPDKSGLPSDRFSAERTGGSVSTLTIQRTQQEDSAVYLCASSLVSPQETQYFGPGTRLLVL.

This clone showed up just once. The chain has TRBV19 and TRBJ1-5; D gene ambiguous. The CDR3 is made up of 13 amino acids. V was pared by 3 bases and J by 6 bases, with 9 bases between. Germline CDR1 and CDR2: LNHDA and SQIVND (reference sequence). Here the CDR3 DNA reads TGTGCCAGTAGTATGGGTCGGGGTCAGCCCCAGCATTTT. This translates into CASSMGRGQPQHF. The full variable domain, its missing parts supplied by reference TRBV19 and TRBJ1-5, is DGGITQSPKYLFRKEGQNVTLSCEQNLNHDAMYWYRQDPGQGLRLIYYSQIVNDFQKGDIAEGYSVSREKKESFPLTVTSAQKNPTAFYLCASSMGRGQPQHFGDGTRLSIL.

The J gene is TRBJ1-5, the V gene TRBV19; a possible D gene is TRBD1 (6 bases). CDR1 LNHDA and CDR2 SQIVND come from the germline V gene (reference sequence). The CDR3 covers 15 residues. Trimming stripped 5 bases from V and 1 base from J, with 12 bases between. The CDR3 bases are TGTGCCAGTAGTTGGGCCAGGGGAAGCAATCAGCCCCAGCATTTT. It yields the protein CASSWARGSNQPQHF.

This clone was found a few times. V gene TRBV19 combines with J gene TRBJ1-6, with no clear D. Trimming cost V 3 bases and J 9 bases, with 12 bases left between them. This CDR3 region has 14 residues. Germline lookup yields CDR1 LNHDA and CDR2 SQIVND (reference sequence). CDR3 coding DNA: TGTGCCAGTAGTATCGCAGACCGCGGTTCACCCCTCCACTTT. It is translated as CASSIADRGSPLHF.

V and J are TRBV2 and TRBJ2-7; D possibly corresponds to TRBD2 (5 bases). Germline V gives CDR1 SNHLY, CDR2 FYNNEI. The CDR3 loop spans 13 amino acids. V gave up 5 bases and J gave up 2 bases, with 10 bases separating them. The CDR3 protein is CASSLGAAYEQYF. In nucleotides, the CDR3 is TGTGCCAGCAGTCTGGGAGCAGCCTACGAGCAGTACTTC.

To note about this clone: The sample carries other DNA sequences with the same CDR3. The rearrangement links TRBV30 to TRBJ1-5; D is possibly TRBD1 (5 bases). Germline V gene sequence: CDR1 GTSNPN, CDR2 SVGIG (reference sequence). The CDR3 spans 13 residues. V shed 2 bases and J shed 4 bases, with 9 bases lying between them. CDR3 residues: CAWSRAGNQPQHF. CDR3 nucleotide sequence: TGTGCCTGGAGTAGGGCAGGGAATCAGCCCCAGCATTTT. Filled out from reference TRBV30 and TRBJ1-5, the complete variable domain reads SQTIHQWPATLVQPVGSPLSLECTVEGTSNPNLYWYRQAAGRGLQLLFYSVGIGQISSEVPQNLSASRPQDRQFILSSKKLLLSDSGFYLCAWSRAGNQPQHFGDGTRLSIL.

CDR3 coding DNA: TGTGCCAGCTCACCATACCCTCTCGGGTCAGATACGCAGTATTTT. It yields the protein CASSPYPLGSDTQYF. The chain carries TRBV18 and TRBJ2-3; no clear D. V was trimmed by 2 bases and J by 4 bases, leaving 13 bases between them. The CDR3 totals 15 residues. Per germline, CDR1 KGHSH and CDR2 LQKENI.

V is TRBV7-2 and J is TRBJ2-7; D ambiguous. V gave up 1 base and J gave up 4 bases, with 8 bases separating them. Germline V gene lookup returns CDR1 SGHTA and CDR2 FQGNSA. This CDR3 spans 13 amino acids. CDR3 sequence (DNA): TGTGCCAGCAGCTTAGAGGCTAGGTACGAGCAGTACTTC. Protein sequence: CASSLEARYEQYF.

This clone was detected only once. One end of the junction does not line up with germline, which may come from a read error. The sample carries other DNA sequences with the same CDR3. This chain connects TRBV7-2 to TRBJ2-5; D perhaps matches TRBD2 (5 bases). The CDR3 totals 14 residues. Germline CDR1 and CDR2: SGHTA and FQGNSA. CDR3 sequence reads: CASSPATRRETQYF. The CDR3 region has the DNA TGCGCCAGCAGCCCGGCTACTAGGCGTGAGACCCAGTACTTC.

This chain connects TRBV6-5 to TRBJ2-1; D unresolved. Trimming shortened V by 6 bases and J by 1 base, and 7 bases separated the two germline ends. The CDR3 consists of 13 residues. The germline V gene encodes CDR1 MNHEY and CDR2 SVGAGI. CDR3 in DNA: TGTGCCAGCAGCCGGGTTTCCTACAATGAGCAGTTCTTC. The encoded protein is CASSRVSYNEQFF.

This sequence joins TRBV19 and TRBJ1-5; the D gene is possibly TRBD1 (6 bases). Germline CDR1 is LNHDA and CDR2 is SQIVND (reference sequence). V was pared by 5 bases and J by 2 bases, with 19 bases between. This CDR3 has 17 residues. The CDR3: CASSPTLIRGGNQPQHF. CDR3 nucleotides: TGTGCCAGTAGTCCCACACTCATCAGGGGCGGCAATCAGCCCCAGCATTTT.

This clone has only a few counts. The rearrangement joins TRBV29-1 to TRBJ1-2; D gene uncertain. Trimming shortened V by 7 bases and J by 6 bases, and 15 bases separated the two germline ends. The V gene's germline CDR1 is SQVTM and CDR2 ANQGSEA. The CDR3 runs to 12 residues. The CDR3 loop reads CSASAAGHGYTF. The CDR3, as DNA: TGCAGCGCCTCCGCGGCCGGCCATGGCTACACCTTC.

The chain carries TRBV6-1 and TRBJ2-7; 14 bases are a match to TRBD2. Germline CDR1 and CDR2: MNHNS and SASEGT. The CDR3 has 19 residues. The V gene end was trimmed by 7 bases and the J gene end by 4 bases; junction bases not matched to a gene: 18. The CDR3 spells CASTETWDRRTSGGYEQYF. DNA for the CDR3: TGTGCCAGCACTGAGACGTGGGACAGAAGGACTAGCGGGGGGTACGAGCAGTACTTC.

The V call is TRBV18, the J call TRBJ1-2; D uncertain. The germline CDR1 and CDR2 sequences are KGHSH and LQKENI. CDR3 size: 15 residues. Trimming stripped 3 bases from V and 8 bases from J, with 19 bases between. CDR3 nucleotides: TGTGCCAGCTCACCTAATTATTCCCATGCGGGAGGCTACACCTTC. Translation: CASSPNYSHAGGYTF. Filled out from reference TRBV18 and TRBJ1-2, the complete variable domain reads NAGVMQNPRHLVRRRGQEARLRCSPMKGHSHVYWYRQLPEEGLKFMVYLQKENIIDESGMPKERFSAEFPKEGPSILRIQQVVRGDSAAYFCASSPNYSHAGGYTFGSGTRLTVV.